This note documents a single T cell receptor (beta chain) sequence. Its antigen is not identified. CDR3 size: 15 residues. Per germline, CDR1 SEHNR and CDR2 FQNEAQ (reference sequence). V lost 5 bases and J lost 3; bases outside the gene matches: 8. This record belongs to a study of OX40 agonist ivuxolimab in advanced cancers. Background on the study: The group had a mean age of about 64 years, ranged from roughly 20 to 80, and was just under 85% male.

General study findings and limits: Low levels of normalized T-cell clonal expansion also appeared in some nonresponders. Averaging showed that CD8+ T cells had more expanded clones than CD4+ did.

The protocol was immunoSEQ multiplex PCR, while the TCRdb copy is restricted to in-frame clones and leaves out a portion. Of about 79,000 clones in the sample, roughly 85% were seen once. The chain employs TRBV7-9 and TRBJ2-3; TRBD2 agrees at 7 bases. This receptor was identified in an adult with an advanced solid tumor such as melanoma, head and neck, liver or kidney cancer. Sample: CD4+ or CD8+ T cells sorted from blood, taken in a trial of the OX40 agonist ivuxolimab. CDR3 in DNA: TGTGCCAGCAGCCCTCGGGAGGCCGAAACAGATACGCAGTATTTT. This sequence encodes CASSPREAETDTQYF.